The sequence of this TCR beta chain was determined in a study of shared clonotypes between healthy human individuals. This clone was counted between two and nine times. The protocol was immunoSEQ multiplex PCR, while the TCRdb copy is restricted to in-frame clones and leaves out a portion. The sample has some 790,000 clones, 72% seen once. The CDR3 runs to 15 residues. Trimming pared 8 bases from V and 2 bases from J, leaving 16 bases between. Germline V gives CDR1 MDHEN, CDR2 SYDVKM. The sequence was obtained from a woman between 25 and 40 years old in good health. The genes are TRBV28 and TRBJ1-5; tentatively, D is TRBD1 (6 bases). The sequencing sample was made of memory CD4+ T cells sorted from blood. Subset here: CD45RA-negative fraction. CDR3 in amino acids: CASRGGAGGNQPQHF. CDR3 bases: TGTGCCAGCCGCGGGGGGGCAGGGGGCAATCAGCCCCAGCATTTT.